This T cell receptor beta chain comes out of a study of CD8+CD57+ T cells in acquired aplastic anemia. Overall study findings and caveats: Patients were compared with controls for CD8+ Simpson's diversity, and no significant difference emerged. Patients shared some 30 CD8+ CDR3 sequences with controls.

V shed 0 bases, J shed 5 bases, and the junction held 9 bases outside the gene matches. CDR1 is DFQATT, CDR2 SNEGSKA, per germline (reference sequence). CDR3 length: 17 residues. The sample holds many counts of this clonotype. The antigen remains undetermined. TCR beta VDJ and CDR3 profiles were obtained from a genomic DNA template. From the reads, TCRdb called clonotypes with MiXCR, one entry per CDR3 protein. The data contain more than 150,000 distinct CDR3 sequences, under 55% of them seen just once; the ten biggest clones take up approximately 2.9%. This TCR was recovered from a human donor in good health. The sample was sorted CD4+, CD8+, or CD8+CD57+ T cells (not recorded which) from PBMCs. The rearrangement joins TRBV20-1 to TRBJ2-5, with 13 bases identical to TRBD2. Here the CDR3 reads CSARDQKGLAGWETQYF. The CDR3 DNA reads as TGCAGTGCTAGAGACCAAAAGGGACTAGCGGGGTGGGAGACCCAGTACTTC.